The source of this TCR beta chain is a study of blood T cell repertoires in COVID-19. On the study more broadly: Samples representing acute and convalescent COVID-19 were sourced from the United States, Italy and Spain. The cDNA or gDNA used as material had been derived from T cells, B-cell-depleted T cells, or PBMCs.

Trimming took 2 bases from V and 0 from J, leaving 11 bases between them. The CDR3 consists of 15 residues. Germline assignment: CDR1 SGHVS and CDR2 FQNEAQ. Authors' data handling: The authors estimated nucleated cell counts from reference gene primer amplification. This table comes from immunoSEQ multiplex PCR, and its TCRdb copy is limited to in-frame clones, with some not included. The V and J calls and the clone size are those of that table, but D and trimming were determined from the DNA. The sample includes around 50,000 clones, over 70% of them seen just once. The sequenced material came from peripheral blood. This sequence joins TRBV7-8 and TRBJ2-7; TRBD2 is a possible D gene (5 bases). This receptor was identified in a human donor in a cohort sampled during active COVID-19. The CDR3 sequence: CASSLSLGSSYEQYF. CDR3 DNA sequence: TGTGCCAGCAGCTTATCCCTAGGGAGCTCCTACGAGCAGTACTTC.